Sequencing of this TCR beta chain was carried out in a study of metastatic and nonmetastatic thyroid tumors. Study at large: A comparison of repertoires was made across blood and tumor or nodule tissue from malignant and benign thyroid patients. Broader study findings: Relative to benign nodules, malignant thyroid tumors were reportedly characterized by significantly elevated TCR beta diversity in blood and tumor.

In the study's own analysis: Between-group CDR3 differences, defined by clinicopathological status, yielded a distant-metastasis classifier for papillary thyroid cancer. MiXCR was used by TCRdb to re-call the PCR reads. TCRdb's processing, not the authors', yielded these V and J calls. Here the sample spans around 45,000 clones, approximately 15% being singletons. The CDR3 has 14 amino acids. Losses at the gene ends were 2 bases for V and 5 bases for J; bases not matched to a gene: 6. CDR1 is SQVTM and CDR2 is ANQGSEA in the germline V gene. All patients reached thyroid surgery having received no treatment beforehand. This clone has a count of ten or more. Its antigen is unknown.

The chain uses TRBV29-1 and TRBJ2-5; 9 positions agree with TRBD1. Sequenced sample: blood. The source is a female donor with papillary thyroid cancer or a benign thyroid nodule (not recorded which). Some clones in this sample may be carry-over from other donors' samples. CDR3 loop: CSVESGQGFETQYF. In DNA form, the CDR3 reads TGCAGCGTTGAATCGGGACAGGGTTTTGAGACCCAGTACTTC.